This T cell receptor beta chain originates from a study of CD8 T cells in ankylosing spondylitis. The study's findings and limits: Blood from ankylosing spondylitis patients appeared to carry a characteristic roughly 8-variant TCR beta motif.

Turning to this clonotype: Antigen: not known.

Via MiXCR, TCRdb re-called the 5' RACE reads, giving one row per CDR3 protein. This table has 700,000 to 1,000,000 distinct CDR3 sequences, 12% appearing once. This TCR was recovered from a male donor with ankylosing spondylitis. The specimen was blood, either unsorted or a sorted T cell fraction (not recorded which).

The CDR3 coding sequence is TGCAGTGCTCTCAAGGGGGGCAATCAGCCCCAGCATTTT. This translates into CSALKGGNQPQHF. The chain uses TRBV20-1 and TRBJ1-5; possible D gene TRBD1, 6 bases. Per the germline V gene, CDR1 is DFQATT and CDR2 is SNEGSKA (reference sequence). The V end was cut by 5 bases, the J end by 2 bases, with 10 bases between. This CDR3 contains 13 residues.